This T cell receptor beta chain appears in the sequencing data of a study of monozygotic twins with cystic fibrosis. Study results and caveats: Unrelated CF individuals shared fewer identical clonotypes than monozygotic CF twins. Shared CDR3 numbers were not associated with age, concordance or severity. J usage was most co-twin-similar in 8 of 16 pairs, V in 13. Clonality was generally low (median approximately 0.0095), higher in the most severe patients.

Comments on this clone: What it binds is not known.

Using immunoSEQ multiplex PCR, the repertoire was profiled, and TCRdb retains in-frame clones only, with some absent. The sample gives about 20,000 clones, around 97% of which show up once; 1.5% to 2% is in the top ten. Germline lookup yields CDR1 LGHNA and CDR2 YSLEER. Trimming removed 4 bases from V and 5 bases from J; junction bases left unmatched: 10. The length of the CDR3 is 16 residues. This clonotype originated in a woman in her thirties with cystic fibrosis. The specimen sequenced was blood. This chain links TRBV4-3 with TRBJ2-1; 8 positions match TRBD2. CDR3 sequence reads: CASSPAPAGVDNEQFF. CDR3 coding DNA: TGCGCCAGCAGCCCGGCTCCAGCGGGGGTAGACAATGAGCAGTTCTTC.